Presented here are 30 T cell receptor beta chains from one specimen sequenced in a study of CD8+CD57+ T cells in acquired aplastic anemia. Study-wide results and caveats: Compared with total CD4+ and CD8+ cell pools, patient CD8+CD57+ cells were less diverse.

Their cognate antigens are unknown. The authors sequenced patients whose flow cytometry had shown CD8+CD57+ cell expansion. Genomic DNA acted as the template from which TCR beta VDJ combination and CDR3 sequence profiling were carried out. Each CDR3 protein is one row after TCRdb ran MiXCR on the reads. The sample shows around 19,000 distinct CDR3 sequences, around 40% of them seen only once. Sequencing was performed on CD8+CD57+ T cells sorted from PBMCs. Subset indicated: bead-enriched CD8+CD57+ effector memory T cells from SAA patients. The receptors shown here come from a human donor with aplastic anemia.

With regard to this clonotype: One junction end does not reproduce the germline sequence, and a read error may be involved. The J gene is TRBJ2-7, the V gene TRBV19, with 8 nucleotides matching TRBD2. The CDR3 extends over 14 amino acids. CDR1 and CDR2 (germline): LNHDA, SQIVND (reference sequence). The CDR3 nucleotides read TGCGCCAGTAGTAGCGGGGAAGATTTCGACGAGCAGTACTTC. Residues: CASSSGEDFDEQYF.

About this clonotype: Relative to the germline gene, one junction end is altered; a read error may explain this. The chain recombines TRBV6-4 with TRBJ2-3, with D possibly matching TRBD2 (5 bases). The CDR3 totals 14 residues. Per germline, CDR1 MRHNA and CDR2 SNTAGT. The CDR3 region is CVSSDGGSVDTQYF. The CDR3 nucleotides are TGTGTCAGCAGTGACGGTGGGAGTGTGGATACGCAGTATTTT.

The chain employs TRBV6-5 and TRBJ2-7; maybe TRBD1 (6 bases). This CDR3 has 15 residues. V gave up 6 bases and J gave up 3 bases, with 18 bases separating them. Germline V gene sequence: CDR1 MNHEY, CDR2 SVGAGI. The CDR3 region has the DNA TGTGCCAGCAGCGGACAAGGGGGATCGGGCTACGAGCAGTACTTC. Amino acids: CASSGQGGSGYEQYF.

This chain uses TRBV10-2 with TRBJ2-1; D not resolved. Germline V CDR1 and CDR2: WSHSY, SAAADI. V lost 0 bases to trimming and J lost 0 bases, with 6 bases between them. The CDR3 consists of 15 residues. The CDR3 nucleotides read TGCGCCAGCAGTGAGTCTCCTAGCTCCTACAATGAGCAGTTCTTC. Encoded protein: CASSESPSSYNEQFF.

The count of this clonotype is one. This may arise from a read error, as a much more abundant clone is one base away. The chain recombines TRBV20-1 with TRBJ1-1; the match to TRBD1 covers 10 bases. Looked up from germline, CDR1 is DFQATT and CDR2 is SNEGSKA (reference sequence). The CDR3 has 13 residues. For the CDR3, the DNA is TGCAGTGCTAGGACAGGGGGCAAGACTGAAACTTTCTTT. This gives the protein CSARTGGKTETFF.

V is TRBV12-3 or TRBV12-4 and J is TRBJ1-5, with 10 bases matching TRBD1. Unmatched junction bases numbered 6, after V lost 4 bases and J lost 6 bases. The CDR3 is made up of 15 amino acids. The chain's CDR3 is CASSSTGGAGQPQHF. The DNA of the CDR3 is TGTGCCAGCAGTTCGACAGGGGGCGCAGGTCAGCCCCAGCATTTT.

As concerns this clonotype: At one boundary the junction diverges from the germline segment, which might be a read error. This chain links TRBV10-2 with TRBJ2-1, with 11 bases fitting TRBD2. This CDR3 comprises 18 residues. Germline V gives CDR1 WSHSY, CDR2 SAAADI. CDR3 DNA: TGTGCCAGCAGTGAGGCGACTAGCGGGATGAATTCCTACAATGAGCAGTTCTTC. Protein sequence: CASSEATSGMNSYNEQFF.

V is TRBV6-1 and J is TRBJ2-7; possible D gene TRBD2, 5 bases. CDR3 size: 14 residues. V was trimmed by 2 bases and J by 2 bases, leaving 10 bases between them. The germline gives CDR1 MNHNS, CDR2 SASEGT. The CDR3 is CASSESGLPYEQYF. CDR3 DNA: TGTGCCAGCAGTGAAAGCGGATTACCCTACGAGCAGTACTTC.

This clonotype was picked up a small number of times. V usage is TRBV19 and J usage is TRBJ2-5, with D tentatively TRBD1 (6 bases). Trimming removed 3 bases at V and 1 base at J, with 15 bases between. Germline CDR1 LNHDA, CDR2 SQIVND (reference sequence). The CDR3 loop spans 16 amino acids. CDR3 nucleotide sequence: TGTGCCAGTAGTATTGGTAGGGGGATCAGCCAAGAGACCCAGTACTTC. It specifies CASSIGRGISQETQYF. Combining the CDR3 with reference TRBV19 and TRBJ2-5 gives the whole variable domain DGGITQSPKYLFRKEGQNVTLSCEQNLNHDAMYWYRQDPGQGLRLIYYSQIVNDFQKGDIAEGYSVSREKKESFPLTVTSAQKNPTAFYLCASSIGRGISQETQYFGPGTRLLVL.

The chain carries TRBV9 and TRBJ2-7; tentative D call: TRBD2 (5 bases). Germline V gene lookup returns CDR1 SGDLS and CDR2 YYNGEE. V was clipped by 3 bases and J by 6 bases, with 13 bases between them. The length of the CDR3 is 13 residues. The CDR3 bases are TGTGCCAGCAGCGCCTTACATCGGGGCGAGCAGTACTTC. Translation: CASSALHRGEQYF. Complete variable domain (other parts from reference TRBV9 and TRBJ2-7): DSGVTQTPKHLITATGQRVTLRCSPRSGDLSVYWYQQSLDQGLQFLIQYYNGEERAKGNILERFSAQQFPDLHSELNLSSLELGDSALYFCASSALHRGEQYFGPGTRLTVT.

As to this clonotype: At one end the junction does not follow the germline gene, possibly because of a read error. The rearrangement uses TRBV6-6 and TRBJ2-1; D gene ambiguous. The V gene's germline CDR1 is MNHNY and CDR2 SVGAGI (reference sequence). The CDR3 is 13 residues long. CDR3 region: CAGSYRETNEQFF. Written as DNA, the CDR3 is TGTGCCGGCAGTTACCGCGAGACGAACGAACAGTTCTTC.

On this clonotype: A much larger clone sits a single nucleotide away, making a read error possible. The chain links TRBV20-1 to TRBJ2-7; 8 positions match TRBD2. Germline V CDR1 and CDR2: DFQATT, SNEGSKA (reference sequence). Losses at the gene ends were 3 bases for V and 2 bases for J; bases not matched to a gene: 6. This CDR3 comprises 14 residues. CDR3 protein: CSARFSGEPYEQYF. DNA of the CDR3: TGCAGTGCTAGGTTTAGCGGGGAACCCTACGAGCAGTACTTC.

The chain has TRBV7-6 and TRBJ2-3; 12 positions agree with TRBD2. V lost 4 bases and J lost 8; bases outside the gene matches: 25. This CDR3 contains 21 residues. From germline, CDR1 is SGHVS and CDR2 FNYEAQ. For the CDR3, the DNA is TGTGCCAGCAGCTCCCCCGCCTTACTAGCGGGGGGCCCGCAGGTCATTGGTACGCAGTATTTT. It is translated as CASSSPALLAGGPQVIGTQYF.

The chain has TRBV4-1 and TRBJ2-5; a weak D match, TRBD1 (7 bases). This CDR3 region has 14 residues. Looked up from germline, CDR1 is MGHRA and CDR2 is YSYEKL. V was trimmed by 6 bases and J by 5 bases, leaving 16 bases between them. The CDR3 sequence is CASSRKGAGETQYF. CDR3 DNA: TGCGCCAGCAGTAGAAAGGGGGCGGGGGAGACCCAGTACTTC.

This sequence joins TRBV20-1 and TRBJ2-7; maybe TRBD1 (6 bases). CDR3 length: 13 residues. V shed 4 bases and J shed 7 bases, with 17 bases lying between them. Germline-derived CDR1 and CDR2 are DFQATT and SNEGSKA (reference sequence). The CDR3 reads CSANRDPTREQYF. CDR3 nucleotides: TGCAGTGCTAACAGGGACCCTACGAGAGAGCAGTACTTC.

V usage is TRBV20-1 and J usage is TRBJ2-1; 8 bases map to TRBD2. After removal of 1 base from V and 10 bases from J, the junction contained 15 bases not matched to a gene. This CDR3 comprises 16 residues. Looked up from germline, CDR1 is DFQATT and CDR2 is SNEGSKA (reference sequence). For the CDR3, the DNA is TGCAGTGCTAGAGCCCTTGAGGCGGGGGGCGACTTGGAGCAGTTCTTC. This sequence encodes CSARALEAGGDLEQFF.

This clonotype has just one count. V gene TRBV7-9 combines with J gene TRBJ1-5; D perhaps matches TRBD1 (5 bases). This CDR3 is 19 amino acids long. Germline lookup yields CDR1 SEHNR and CDR2 FQNEAQ (reference sequence). V gave up 1 base and J gave up 2 bases, with 21 bases separating them. CDR3 bases: TGTGCCAGCAGCTTAGGAAGTGGGGCGGGGGAGGGTGGCAATCAGCCCCAGCATTTT. It specifies CASSLGSGAGEGGNQPQHF.

This clonotype has only a few counts. V is TRBV5-1 and J is TRBJ2-3; possible D gene TRBD2, 5 bases. From germline, CDR1 is SGHRS and CDR2 YFSETQ. V shed 4 bases and J shed 6 bases, with 15 bases lying between them. The CDR3 is made up of 14 amino acids. The CDR3, as DNA: TGCGCCAGCAGCGAGGGTGTCGGGCCCGATACGCAGTATTTT. The encoded protein is CASSEGVGPDTQYF. The variable domain in full, with the rest retrieved from reference TRBV5-1 and TRBJ2-3, is KAGVTQTPRYLIKTRGQQVTLSCSPISGHRSVSWYQQTPGQGLQFLFEYFSETQRNKGNFPGRFSGRQFSNSRSEMNVSTLELGDSALYLCASSEGVGPDTQYFGPGTRLTVL.

This rearrangement joins TRBV29-1 to TRBJ2-7, with D perhaps TRBD1 (6 bases). The CDR3 sequence is 12 residues long. Germline V gene lookup returns CDR1 SQVTM and CDR2 ANQGSEA. With 4 bases removed from V and 4 bases from J, the gap between germline ends came to 11 bases. This CDR3 reads CSVVQGVYEQYF. The CDR3 bases are TGCAGCGTTGTACAGGGTGTTTACGAGCAGTACTTC.

This clonotype was detected only a few times. The V call is TRBV14, the J call TRBJ2-3; unclear D gene. V was pared by 4 bases and J by 5 bases, with 4 bases between. The CDR3 runs 11 residues. From germline, CDR1 is SGHDN and CDR2 FVKESK. CDR3 region: CASSRGDTQYF. CDR3 DNA sequence: TGTGCCAGCAGCCGGGGAGATACGCAGTATTTT.

The chain joins TRBV20-1 to TRBJ2-5, with 7 positions matching TRBD1. The CDR3 sequence is 13 residues long. J was trimmed by 4 bases and V by 5 bases; bases with no gene match: 7. The germline CDR1 and CDR2 sequences are DFQATT and SNEGSKA (reference sequence). The CDR3 sequence: CSAPDRAGETQYF. Written as DNA, the CDR3 is TGCAGTGCTCCCGACAGGGCGGGAGAGACCCAGTACTTC.

This clonotype was recorded a few times. The rearrangement joins TRBV6-5 to TRBJ2-7; tentative D call: TRBD1 (5 bases). There are 14 residues in the CDR3. Per germline, CDR1 MNHEY and CDR2 SVGAGI. Trimming cost V 6 bases and J 2 bases, with 14 bases left between them. The CDR3 region has the DNA TGTGCCAGCAGCAAAGGGGCAGGAACCTACGAGCAGTACTTC. Its translation: CASSKGAGTYEQYF.

This clonotype has at least ten counts. The CDR3 DNA sequence: TGCAGTGGAAGGGACAATAATTCACCCCTCCACTTT. Translation: CSGRDNNSPLHF. This sequence joins TRBV20-1 and TRBJ1-6, with a tentative D call TRBD1 (6 bases). This CDR3 comprises 12 residues. The germline V gene encodes CDR1 DFQATT and CDR2 SNEGSKA (reference sequence). V was pared by 7 bases and J by 5 bases, with 9 bases between.

The chain links TRBV7-3 to TRBJ2-1; 9 nucleotides align to TRBD2. CDR1 and CDR2 (germline): SGHTA, FQGTGA. This CDR3 contains 15 residues. V lost 5 bases to trimming and J lost 3 bases; unmatched junction nucleotides: 5. CDR3 residues: CASSSSGSGYNEQFF. Written as DNA, the CDR3 is TGTGCCAGCAGCAGTAGCGGGAGCGGCTACAATGAGCAGTTCTTC. The complete variable domain, with remaining parts taken from reference TRBV7-3 and TRBJ2-1, reads GAGVSQTPSNKVTEKGKYVELRCDPISGHTALYWYRQSLGQGPEFLIYFQGTGAADDSGLPNDRFFAVRPEGSVSTLKIQRTERGDSAVYLCASSSSGSGYNEQFFGPGTRLTVL.

This chain uses TRBV7-2 with TRBJ1-5, with 9 bases aligning to TRBD1. CDR1 and CDR2 from the germline V gene are SGHTA and FQGNSA. The CDR3 has 15 amino acids. Trimming at V came to 8 bases and at J to 6 bases, leaving 11 bases not matched to a gene. CDR3 DNA sequence: TGTGCCAGCGGTTTACATGGGACAGGGTTTCAGCCCCAGCATTTT. Protein product: CASGLHGTGFQPQHF.

The rearrangement uses TRBV15 and TRBJ2-3; D unresolved. CDR1 and CDR2 (germline): LNHNV, YYDKDF (reference sequence). The CDR3 is made up of 14 amino acids. Trimming removed 6 bases from V and 3 bases from J, with 13 bases in between. Written as DNA, the CDR3 is TGTGCCACCAGTTGGGTCTCTAGAACAGATACGCAGTATTTT. This sequence encodes CATSWVSRTDTQYF. The full variable domain, in which reference TRBV15 and TRBJ2-3 provide the parts outside the CDR3, is DAMVIQNPRYQVTQFGKPVTLSCSQTLNHNVMYWYQQKSSQAPKLLFHYYDKDFNNEADTPDNFQSRRPNTSFCFLDIRSPGLGDTAMYLCATSWVSRTDTQYFGPGTRLTVL.

This clonotype was detected a few times. The chain carries TRBV15 and TRBJ2-7; D may be TRBD2 (5 bases). The length of the CDR3 is 16 residues. Germline CDR1 reads LNHNV; CDR2 reads YYDKDF (reference sequence). Between the trimmed V and J ends, which lost 3 bases and 2 bases, there was a span of 17 bases. The CDR3 loop is CATSSAFEGSAYEQYF. CDR3 sequence (DNA): TGTGCCACCAGCAGTGCTTTCGAAGGTAGCGCCTACGAGCAGTACTTC. The full variable domain, rest sourced from reference TRBV15 and TRBJ2-7, is DAMVIQNPRYQVTQFGKPVTLSCSQTLNHNVMYWYQQKSSQAPKLLFHYYDKDFNNEADTPDNFQSRRPNTSFCFLDIRSPGLGDTAMYLCATSSAFEGSAYEQYFGPGTRLTVT.

This clonotype was counted at least ten times. The rearrangement uses TRBV20-1 and TRBJ2-7, with 9 bases that match TRBD1. The CDR3 spans 15 residues. The J segment lost 0 bases and the V segment lost 1 base, leaving 4 bases of the junction unmatched. Germline CDR1 reads DFQATT; CDR2 reads SNEGSKA (reference sequence). The CDR3 region is CSARGRTGDSYEQYF. The CDR3 DNA is TGCAGTGCTAGAGGTAGGACAGGGGACTCCTACGAGCAGTACTTC.

In the case of this clonotype: An end of the junction differs from the germline gene, which may be a read error. The chain uses TRBV6-1 and TRBJ2-7; no firm D call. CDR3 length: 14 amino acids. Germline V gene data show CDR1 as MNHNS and CDR2 as SASEGT. The CDR3 region is CTSSYGQRGYEQYF. The CDR3 region has the DNA TGTACCAGCAGTTACGGCCAGCGAGGTTACGAGCAGTACTTC.

This clonotype was seen many times. J is TRBJ2-1 and V is TRBV7-9, with a weak D call TRBD1 (5 bases). V lost 3 bases and J lost 15, with 15 bases in between. The V gene's germline CDR1 is SEHNR and CDR2 FQNEAQ (reference sequence). This CDR3 spans 12 amino acids. CDR3 nucleotide sequence: TGTGCCAGCAGCTTTAAGCCAGGGATTCTGTTCTTC. It encodes CASSFKPGILFF.